One sample yielded the 25 T cell receptor beta chains listed below, sequenced in a study of shared clonotypes between healthy human individuals. Profiling relied on immunoSEQ multiplex PCR, and the TCRdb table lists in-frame clones only, not all of them. The sample lists some 490,000 clones; around 85% were seen once. The material sequenced was PBMCs. The receptors derive from a woman in her thirties or forties in good health. Some clones in this sample may be carry-over from other donors' samples.

As regards this clone: A far larger clone is off by one base, so a read error is likely. The V gene is TRBV29-1, the J gene TRBJ1-2, with D maybe TRBD1 (5 bases). V lost 5 bases to trimming and J lost 1 base, with 17 bases between them. CDR3 length: 15 residues. CDR1 and CDR2 from the germline V gene are SQVTM and ANQGSEA. The CDR3 sequence: CSVNEDCGGNYGYTF. The CDR3 nucleotides are TGCAGCGTTAATGAGGACTGCGGGGGTAACTATGGCTACACCTTC.

The chain has TRBV7-8 and TRBJ2-2; the match to TRBD1 covers 10 bases. Trimming cost V 3 bases and J 5 bases; bases outside gene matches: 3. Germline V gene data show CDR1 as SGHVS and CDR2 as FQNEAQ. This CDR3 spans 15 amino acids. The CDR3 here is CASSLRTGGTGELFF. CDR3 DNA sequence: TGTGCCAGCAGCTTGAGGACAGGGGGAACCGGGGAGCTGTTTTTT.

The chain recombines TRBV2 with TRBJ1-1, with 8 positions matching TRBD1. The CDR3 sequence is 14 residues long. Looked up from germline, CDR1 is SNHLY and CDR2 is FYNNEI. V was clipped by 4 bases and J by 3 bases; unmatched bases: 4. The CDR3: CASSGTGWDTEAFF. The CDR3 DNA reads as TGTGCCAGCAGTGGGACAGGGTGGGACACTGAAGCTTTCTTT.

The rearrangement uses TRBV27 and TRBJ1-2; D perhaps matches TRBD1 (6 bases). The CDR3 totals 14 residues. V was shortened by 5 bases and J by 4 bases, with 14 bases between the two germline ends. Germline V gene lookup returns CDR1 MNHEY and CDR2 SMNVEV (reference sequence). CDR3 coding DNA: TGTGCCAGCAGTACCAGGGGTAGGGGCTATGGCTACACCTTC. This gives the protein CASSTRGRGYGYTF.

Concerning this clone itself: With only one base between it and a far larger clone, this is likely a read error. The chain carries TRBV10-3 and TRBJ1-3; unclear D gene. The germline V and J ends were trimmed by 0 bases and 0 bases, with 6 bases remaining between them. This CDR3 comprises 15 residues. CDR1 and CDR2 (germline): ENHRY, SYGVKD. CDR3 region: CAISESTDSGNTIYF. For the CDR3, the DNA is TGTGCCATCAGTGAGTCCACGGACTCTGGAAACACCATATATTTT.

J is TRBJ2-3 and V is TRBV6-5; D ambiguous. From germline, CDR1 is MNHEY and CDR2 SVGAGI. Trimming stripped 6 bases from V and 3 bases from J, with 10 bases between. This CDR3 contains 13 residues. The CDR3 region has the DNA TGTGCCAGCAGAAGCGAAGGAACAGATACGCAGTATTTT. Protein: CASRSEGTDTQYF.

The chain uses TRBV7-8 and TRBJ2-5; no clear D. The end of the DNA aligns better with TRBJ2-7, so the J call may be wrong. From germline, CDR1 is SGHVS and CDR2 FQNEAQ. This CDR3 has 13 amino acids. CDR3 sequence reads: CASSLSSIHEQYF. CDR3 bases: TGTGCCAGCAGCCTCTCCTCCATCCACGAGCAGTACTTC.

This clone was recorded a few times. This chain links TRBV4-3 with TRBJ2-3, with 12 bases aligning to TRBD2. Losses at the gene ends were 4 bases for V and 5 bases for J; bases not matched to a gene: 7. Germline CDR1 is LGHNA and CDR2 is YSLEER. The CDR3 covers 16 residues. The CDR3 DNA reads as TGCGCCAGCAGCCCGACACTAGCGGGAGGTGTAGATACGCAGTATTTT. It yields the protein CASSPTLAGGVDTQYF.

As regards this clone: With a far larger clone one base away, a read error is the likely cause. The V and J genes are TRBV27 and TRBJ2-3; no clear D gene. This CDR3 is built from 15 residues. The V gene lost 2 bases and the J gene lost 0 bases, with 9 bases spanning the gap. Germline CDR1 is MNHEY and CDR2 is SMNVEV (reference sequence). The CDR3 coding sequence is TGTGCCAGCAGTTTAAGAGGACCAAGCACAGATACGCAGTATTTT. Amino acid sequence: CASSLRGPSTDTQYF.

With regard to this clone: A far larger clone is just one base off, so this is likely a read error. The chain recombines TRBV30 with TRBJ1-3; D is ambiguous. Between the trimmed V and J ends, which lost 1 base and 2 bases, there was a span of 9 bases. Germline CDR1 is GTSNPN and CDR2 is SVGIG (reference sequence). The CDR3 length is 14 residues. For the CDR3, the DNA is TGTGCCTGGAGTGAGAGAGGCCCTGGAAACACCATATATTTT. It is translated as CAWSERGPGNTIYF.

The chain combines TRBV10-2 with TRBJ2-7, with TRBD2 identical over 7 bases. Germline V lookup: CDR1 WSHSY, CDR2 SAAADI. V lost 3 bases, J lost 6 bases, and 11 bases stayed unmatched. This CDR3 is built from 15 residues. The CDR3, as DNA: TGCGCCAGCAGTGAAGTCGGGCGGGAGAGCGGCGAGCAGTACTTC. It encodes CASSEVGRESGEQYF.

Details on this clone: One base separates it from a far larger clone, so it is likely a read error. This specimen includes other DNA sequences encoding the same CDR3. The J gene is TRBJ1-2, the V gene TRBV7-2, with a weak D call TRBD1 (6 bases). CDR3 length: 16 amino acids. Germline CDR1 is SGHTA and CDR2 is FQGNSA. Here the CDR3 reads CASSLASGQSNYGYTF. The CDR3 DNA sequence: TGTGCCAGCAGCTTAGCTTCCGGACAGAGTAACTATGGCTACACATTC.

The chain couples TRBV15 to TRBJ1-3, with 7 bases identical to TRBD1. V was clipped by 0 bases and J by 5 bases; unmatched bases: 4. The CDR3 consists of 15 residues. Germline V gene sequence: CDR1 LNHNV, CDR2 YYDKDF (reference sequence). This CDR3 reads CATSRDLQGRNTIYF. The CDR3 bases are TGTGCCACCAGCAGAGATTTACAGGGGAGAAACACCATATATTTT.

V and J are TRBV30 and TRBJ2-5; TRBD1 matches 8 bases. Looked up from germline, CDR1 is GTSNPN and CDR2 is SVGIG (reference sequence). V lost 4 bases, J lost 2 bases, and 6 bases stayed unmatched. The CDR3 is made up of 14 amino acids. Written as DNA, the CDR3 is TGTGCCTGGACCTCCGGGACAGGACAAGAGACCCAGTACTTC. Protein: CAWTSGTGQETQYF.

A remark on this clone: The likely explanation is a read error, given a far larger clone one base away. The same CDR3 arises from other DNA sequences in this sample as well. The rearrangement joins TRBV18 to TRBJ1-1; no definite D call. The CDR3 runs to 13 residues. In germline, CDR1 is KGHSH, CDR2 LQKENI. The CDR3 reads CASSLYMWTEALF. DNA of the CDR3: TGTGCCAGCTCATTATACATGTGGACTGAAGCTCTCTTT.

In its sample, this clone was seen a few times. This sequence joins TRBV7-8 and TRBJ1-5, with D maybe TRBD1 (5 bases). The CDR3 runs 15 residues. V dropped 5 bases and J dropped 3 bases, with 14 bases sitting between them. Germline lookup yields CDR1 SGHVS and CDR2 FQNEAQ. The CDR3 is CASSPDSPLNQPQHF. DNA of the CDR3: TGTGCCAGCAGCCCCGACAGCCCTCTCAATCAGCCCCAGCATTTT.

With respect to this clone: Only one base separates this from a far larger clonotype, so it likely reflects a read error. V usage is TRBV4-3 and J usage is TRBJ2-1, with 7 positions matching TRBD2. CDR3 length: 13 residues. V shed 1 base and J 14 bases; nucleotides not matched to a gene: 8. Germline V CDR1 and CDR2: LGHNA, YSLEER. The CDR3 nucleotides are TGCGCCAGCAGCCAAGGGCCGGTGACTAGCAAGTTCTTC. Its protein product is CASSQGPVTSKFF.

As for this clone: A single base is all that separates this from a far larger clone, so a read error is likely. The chain couples TRBV30 to TRBJ2-2, with 11 bases fitting TRBD2. V shed 6 bases and J 7 bases; nucleotides not matched to a gene: 10. This CDR3 spans 15 amino acids. Germline V gene lookup returns CDR1 GTSNPN and CDR2 SVGIG (reference sequence). CDR3 sequence reads: CACSSGRASVGELFF. CDR3 nucleotide sequence: TGTGCCTGTAGTAGCGGGAGGGCCTCAGTCGGGGAGCTGTTTTTT.

V and J are TRBV2 and TRBJ2-5; D unresolved. The ends were cut back, 3 bases at V and 3 bases at J, with 11 bases in the middle. Germline-derived CDR1 and CDR2 are SNHLY and FYNNEI. The CDR3 contains 14 residues. The CDR3 DNA sequence: TGTGCCAGCAGTGAGTCCCCGGGCAAAGAGACCCAGTACTTC. This encodes CASSESPGKETQYF.

The CDR3 reads CASSLTGSSYEQYF. The CDR3 coding sequence is TGTGCCAGCAGCTTAACCGGGAGCTCCTACGAGCAGTACTTC. The V and J genes are TRBV7-2 and TRBJ2-7, with D possibly matching TRBD2 (6 bases). Germline CDR1 SGHTA, CDR2 FQGNSA. The CDR3 is 14 residues long. The ends were cut back, 2 bases at V and 0 bases at J, with 8 bases in the middle.

Turning to this clone: A far larger clone lies a single base away; this is likely a read error. Other nucleotide sequences from this sample produce the same CDR3. The J gene is TRBJ1-2, the V gene TRBV7-2; D might be TRBD1 (6 bases). CDR1 SGHTA and CDR2 FQGNSA come from the germline V gene. This CDR3 has 16 residues. Trimming removed 0 bases at V and 1 base at J, with 12 bases between. The chain's CDR3 is CASSLASGQSNYGYTF. The CDR3 coding sequence is TGTGCCAGCAGCTTAGCCTCCGGACAGAGTAACTATGGCTACACCTTC.

Details on this clone: One base away lies a much larger clone, so this may be a sequencing read error. The gene calls are TRBV7-3 and TRBJ2-6; no clear D. This CDR3 is built from 13 residues. The V end was cut by 4 bases, the J end by 0 bases, with 1 base between. Germline V CDR1 and CDR2: SGHTA, FQGTGA. The CDR3 sequence is CASSSSGANVLTF. The CDR3 bases are TGTGCCAGCAGCTCCTCTGGGGCCAACGTCCTGACTTTC.

The chain combines TRBV27 with TRBJ2-7, with D possibly TRBD1 on 6 matching bases. Germline assignment: CDR1 MNHEY and CDR2 SMNVEV (reference sequence). The CDR3 extends over 14 amino acids. Deletions cut 6 bases from V and 5 bases from J, with 17 bases between. As DNA, the CDR3 is TGTGCCAGCAGCCGAACAGGGTGGAACAACGAGCAGTACTTC. Protein product: CASSRTGWNNEQYF.

This clone was found once. This rearrangement joins TRBV18 to TRBJ2-2, with 7 bases aligning to TRBD1. The V segment lost 5 bases and the J segment 0 bases; nucleotides outside the gene matches: 6. CDR1 and CDR2 (germline): KGHSH, LQKENI. The CDR3 spans 16 residues. This CDR3 reads CASSTVGQANTGELFF. The CDR3 DNA reads TGTGCCAGCTCAACAGTTGGACAGGCGAACACCGGGGAGCTGTTTTTT.

V gene TRBV14 combines with J gene TRBJ2-7; D might be TRBD2 (6 bases). The V end was cut by 2 bases, the J end by 0 bases, with 14 bases between. This CDR3 region has 16 residues. CDR1 is SGHDN and CDR2 is FVKESK in the germline V gene. The CDR3 region has the DNA TGTGCCAGCAGCCAAAACGGCGGGGATCGCTCCTACGAGCAGTACTTC. It yields the protein CASSQNGGDRSYEQYF.